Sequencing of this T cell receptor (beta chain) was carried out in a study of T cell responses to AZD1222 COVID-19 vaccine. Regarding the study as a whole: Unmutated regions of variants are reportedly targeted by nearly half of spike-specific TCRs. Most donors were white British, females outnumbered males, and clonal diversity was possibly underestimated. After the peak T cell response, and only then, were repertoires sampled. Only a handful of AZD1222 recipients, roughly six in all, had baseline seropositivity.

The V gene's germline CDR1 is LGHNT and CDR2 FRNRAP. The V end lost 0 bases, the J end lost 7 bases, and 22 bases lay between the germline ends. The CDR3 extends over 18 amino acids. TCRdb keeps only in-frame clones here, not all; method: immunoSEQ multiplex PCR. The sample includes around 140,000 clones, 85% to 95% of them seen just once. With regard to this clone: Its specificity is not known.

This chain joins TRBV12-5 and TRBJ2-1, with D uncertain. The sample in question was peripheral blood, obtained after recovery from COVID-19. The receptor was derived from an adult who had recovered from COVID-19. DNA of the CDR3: TGTGCTAGTGGTTTGGTGCTCTCTGGACGCAGAGAAAGGAATGAGCAGTTCTTC. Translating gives CASGLVLSGRRERNEQFF.